This T cell receptor (beta chain) was identified in a study of beta chain features in type 1 diabetes. General study results and limits: Across all four CD4+ subsets, people with type 1 diabetes showed modestly shorter TCRB CDR3s. VDJ junctions sequenced from type 1 diabetes patients showed fewer insertions and more deletions.

Expressed TCRB transcripts were sequenced, since all the RNA that had been isolated was reverse transcribed. Roughly 3.57 million reads on average were seen across naive, central memory and regulatory T cell samples. The assay was immunoSEQ multiplex PCR, and TCRdb's table has in-frame clones only and misses some. The table has about 160,000 clones, approximately 9.1% seen once. Note on this clone: Its antigen is unidentified.

Trimming at V came to 6 bases and at J to 2 bases, leaving 4 bases not matched to a gene. Looked up from germline, CDR1 is MNHEY and CDR2 is SVGAGI. The CDR3 totals 15 residues. The sequenced material came from central memory CD4+ T cells from blood. This sequence joins TRBV6-5 and TRBJ2-5, with 12 bases aligning to TRBD2. The source of this sequence is a woman aged 25 to 45 with type 1 diabetes. This chain's CDR3 is CASRRLAGEQETQYF. CDR3 nucleotide sequence: TGTGCCAGCAGGCGACTAGCGGGAGAGCAAGAGACCCAGTACTTC.